Listed here are 26 T cell receptor beta chains from one sample, sequenced in a study of blood T cell repertoires in COVID-19. Sequenced by immunoSEQ multiplex PCR; TCRdb stores in-frame clones only, minus some. The sample consists of some 97,000 clones, approximately 83% of them appearing once. The sequenced material came from PBMCs or T cells enriched from blood (not recorded which). These receptors came from a woman in her 50s who had recovered from COVID-19.

The chain uses TRBV30 and TRBJ1-5, with D perhaps TRBD1 (5 bases). Trimming cost V 2 bases and J 2 bases, with 16 bases left between them. The CDR3 is 16 residues long. Germline V gene sequence: CDR1 GTSNPN, CDR2 SVGIG (reference sequence). The CDR3 nucleotides are TGTGCCTGGAGTCCCCGCGGGGCTAGGGGCAATCAGCCCCAGCATTTT. Its protein is CAWSPRGARGNQPQHF.

This clone appeared a few times. V is TRBV6-5 and J is TRBJ1-2; 10 bases are a match to TRBD1. Germline assignment: CDR1 MNHEY and CDR2 SVGAGI. Trimming took 11 bases from V and 4 from J; bases not matched to a gene: 4. CDR3 size: 12 residues. CDR3 DNA: TGTGCCCTGGACAGGGGGGCCTATGGCTACACCTTC. This encodes CALDRGAYGYTF.

CDR3 coding DNA: TGTGCCACCAGTGATTTGGTCTTAAACACCGGGGAGCTGTTTTTT. Its protein is CATSDLVLNTGELFF. V is TRBV24-1 and J is TRBJ2-2; D is unresolved. The CDR3 extends over 15 amino acids. V lost 0 bases, J lost 2 bases, and 6 bases lay in between. From germline, CDR1 is KGHDR and CDR2 SFDVKD.

The chain couples TRBV7-9 to TRBJ2-5; D might be TRBD1 (5 bases). The CDR3 is 14 residues long. Germline CDR1 and CDR2: SEHNR and FQNEAQ (reference sequence). V dropped 2 bases and J dropped 3 bases, with 10 bases sitting between them. In nucleotides, the CDR3 is TGTGCCAGCAGCTTATGGGCAGGGAAAGAGACCCAGTACTTC. Translation gives CASSLWAGKETQYF.

The chain employs TRBV9 and TRBJ2-7; 9 nucleotides agree with TRBD2. Germline V lookup: CDR1 SGDLS, CDR2 YYNGEE. V trimming: 0 bases; J trimming: 2 bases; junction bases outside the gene matches: 9. The CDR3 is 17 amino acids. The chain's CDR3 is CASSVDPIAGGPYEQYF. CDR3 bases: TGTGCCAGCAGCGTAGACCCGATTGCGGGGGGGCCCTACGAGCAGTACTTC.

DNA for the CDR3: TGTGCCAGCAGTGGGGCAGCCTACGAGCAGTACTTC. Amino acids: CASSGAAYEQYF. This sequence joins TRBV2 and TRBJ2-7; D remains ambiguous. Trimming pared 4 bases from V and 2 bases from J, leaving 6 bases between. Germline CDR1 and CDR2: SNHLY and FYNNEI. The CDR3 is made up of 12 amino acids.

The chain is built from TRBV5-5 and TRBJ2-2; no definite D call. Germline CDR1 reads SGHKS; CDR2 reads YYEKEE (reference sequence). The CDR3 contains 15 residues. V shed 3 bases and J shed 6 bases, with 15 bases lying between them. The CDR3 loop reads CASSSEPNRSGELFF. CDR3 sequence (DNA): TGTGCCAGCAGCTCGGAACCAAACAGATCCGGGGAGCTGTTTTTT. The whole variable domain, filled in from reference TRBV5-5 and TRBJ2-2, reads DAGVTQSPTHLIKTRGQQVTLRCSPISGHKSVSWYQQVLGQGPQFIFQYYEKEERGRGNFPDRFSARQFPNYSSELNVNALLLGDSALYLCASSSEPNRSGELFFGEGSRLTVL.

The chain uses TRBV24-1 and TRBJ2-5, with D possibly matching TRBD1 (5 bases). The V gene lost 3 bases and the J gene lost 6 bases, with 16 bases spanning the gap. CDR3 length: 15 residues. In germline, CDR1 is KGHDR, CDR2 SFDVKD. The CDR3 protein is CATSDPTTTGQTQYF. DNA for the CDR3: TGTGCCACCAGTGATCCGACGACAACAGGTCAGACCCAGTACTTC.

This clone was found a few times. This chain joins TRBV3-1 (or the pseudogene TRBV3-2) and TRBJ2-2; perhaps TRBD1 as D (5 bases). Germline CDR1 reads LGHDT; CDR2 reads YNNKEL (reference sequence). The CDR3 contains 15 residues. V was trimmed by 2 bases and J by 6 bases, leaving 13 bases between them. CDR3: CASSQRTRSAGELFF. The CDR3 nucleotides read TGTGCCAGCAGCCAAAGGACAAGGAGTGCCGGGGAGCTGTTTTTT.

The chain has TRBV4-1 and TRBJ2-7, with D possibly matching TRBD1 (6 bases). Trimming cost V 4 bases and J 1 base, with 8 bases left between them. The CDR3 totals 13 residues. The V gene's germline CDR1 is MGHRA and CDR2 YSYEKL. The CDR3 DNA sequence: TGCGCCAGCAGCCTAACAGGGTCCTACGAGCAGTACTTC. As protein: CASSLTGSYEQYF.

The chain links TRBV11-2 to TRBJ1-1, with D possibly being TRBD1 (6 bases). CDR1 SGHAT and CDR2 FQNNGV come from the germline V gene. The CDR3 runs to 14 residues. V lost 5 bases, J lost 4 bases, and 14 bases lay in between. The CDR3 DNA sequence: TGTGCCAGCAGCCTTACAGGGCTTTCCACTGAAGCTTTCTTT. Amino acids: CASSLTGLSTEAFF.

The chain has TRBV9 and TRBJ1-1; 9 bases agree with TRBD1. V lost 4 bases, J lost 4 bases, and 5 bases stayed unmatched. Germline V CDR1 and CDR2: SGDLS, YYNGEE. This CDR3 region has 14 residues. CDR3 nucleotides: TGTGCCAGCAGCTTAGGGACAGGGCGCACTGAAGCTTTCTTT. Its translation: CASSLGTGRTEAFF.

This chain uses TRBV19 with TRBJ2-3; TRBD2 agrees at 10 bases. Trimming took 6 bases from V and 4 from J; bases not matched to a gene: 1. The CDR3 loop spans 13 amino acids. Germline loops: CDR1 LNHDA, CDR2 SQIVND (reference sequence). In nucleotides, the CDR3 is TGTGCCAGTAGGAGCGGGAGGGCAGATACGCAGTATTTT. This sequence encodes CASRSGRADTQYF. The full variable domain, completed using reference TRBV19 and TRBJ2-3, is DGGITQSPKYLFRKEGQNVTLSCEQNLNHDAMYWYRQDPGQGLRLIYYSQIVNDFQKGDIAEGYSVSREKKESFPLTVTSAQKNPTAFYLCASRSGRADTQYFGPGTRLTVL.

The rearrangement links TRBV28 to TRBJ2-3; D is perhaps TRBD2 (7 bases). Germline V gene data show CDR1 as MDHEN and CDR2 as SYDVKM. The CDR3 contains 17 residues. Between the trimmed V and J ends, which lost 6 bases and 2 bases, there was a span of 21 bases. The CDR3 protein is CASSLWGGASPTDTQYF. CDR3 nucleotide sequence: TGTGCCAGCAGCCTCTGGGGGGGGGCTTCACCCACAGATACGCAGTATTTT.

The chain has TRBV5-1 and TRBJ1-5, with TRBD1 matching 10 bases. Per germline, CDR1 SGHRS and CDR2 YFSETQ. V dropped 4 bases and J dropped 2; count of bases not matched to a gene: 6. The CDR3 contains 16 residues. CDR3 coding DNA: TGCGCCAGCAGCCCGACCGGGACAGGGGGCAATCAGCCCCAGCATTTT. It is translated as CASSPTGTGGNQPQHF.

By share of the sample, this clone is medium-sized. The chain carries TRBV19 and TRBJ2-1; 11 bases align to TRBD2. The CDR3 loop spans 15 amino acids. The V and J ends lost 4 bases and 4 bases, in that order; junction bases with no gene match: 3. Germline CDR1 LNHDA, CDR2 SQIVND (reference sequence). CDR3 sequence (DNA): TGTGCCAGTAGTAAGACTAGCGGGGTTTACAATGAGCAGTTCTTC. Amino acid sequence: CASSKTSGVYNEQFF.

This CDR3 reads CASRGQGAFGELFF. CDR3 DNA: TGTGCCAGCAGAGGCCAGGGGGCCTTCGGGGAGCTGTTTTTT. The chain links TRBV3-1 (or the pseudogene TRBV3-2) to TRBJ2-2, with TRBD1 matching over 8 bases. The J segment lost 7 bases and the V segment lost 6 bases, leaving 7 bases of the junction unmatched. CDR1 LGHDT and CDR2 YNNKEL come from the germline V gene (reference sequence). The CDR3 has 14 residues.

The rearrangement uses TRBV27 and TRBJ2-7, with TRBD1 matching 8 bases. V shed 6 bases, J shed 6 bases, and the junction held 28 bases outside the gene matches. CDR1 and CDR2 from the germline V gene are MNHEY and SMNVEV (reference sequence). The CDR3 spans 20 residues. The CDR3 protein is CASSSYIGQGAAIGRGEQYF. DNA for the CDR3: TGTGCCAGCAGCTCCTATATCGGGCAGGGGGCGGCTATAGGACGGGGCGAGCAGTACTTC.

The chain has TRBV7-9 and TRBJ1-1; a weak D match, TRBD1 (5 bases). Trimming took off 3 bases at V and 1 base at J, with 6 bases between the two ends. The V gene's germline CDR1 is SEHNR and CDR2 FQNEAQ (reference sequence). The CDR3 is made up of 13 amino acids. The CDR3 bases are TGTGCCAGCAGCTTGCAGGGGAACACTGAAGCTTTCTTT. Protein sequence: CASSLQGNTEAFF.

V usage is TRBV7-8 and J usage is TRBJ1-2; weak D call: TRBD1 (5 bases). Trimming pared 0 bases from V and 4 bases from J, leaving 9 bases between. The germline V gene encodes CDR1 SGHVS and CDR2 FQNEAQ. This CDR3 has 14 residues. The CDR3 protein is CASSLAGQGYGYTF. CDR3 bases: TGTGCCAGCAGCTTAGCGGGCCAGGGCTATGGCTACACCTTC.

The V call is TRBV6-6, the J call TRBJ1-5, with 7 bases fitting TRBD1. The CDR3 is 16 amino acids. The germline V gene encodes CDR1 MNHNY and CDR2 SVGAGI (reference sequence). The V segment lost 6 bases and the J segment 0 bases; nucleotides outside the gene matches: 8. The CDR3 loop reads CASRSGTVHSNQPQHF. The CDR3 nucleotides are TGTGCCAGCAGGTCCGGGACAGTTCATAGCAATCAGCCCCAGCATTTT.

The chain carries TRBV6-6 and TRBJ2-1; D might be TRBD1 (6 bases). Deletions cut 5 bases from V and 4 bases from J, with 9 bases between. This CDR3 spans 13 amino acids. The germline CDR1 and CDR2 sequences are MNHNY and SVGAGI (reference sequence). Written as DNA, the CDR3 is TGTGCCAGCAGTACAGGGAGTTACAATGAGCAGTTCTTC. Translated, it gives CASSTGSYNEQFF.

The chain couples TRBV5-4 to TRBJ2-3; 9 nucleotides line up with TRBD2. The CDR3 runs to 17 residues. Germline V gives CDR1 SGHNT, CDR2 YYREEE (reference sequence). J gave up 10 bases and V 1 base, and 16 bases lay outside the gene matches. The CDR3 sequence is CASSLSGSGGPPFAQYF. In DNA, the CDR3 is TGTGCCAGCAGCTTGAGTGGTAGCGGGGGCCCGCCGTTCGCGCAGTATTTT.

A few counts support this clone. This sequence joins TRBV16 and TRBJ2-2, with D perhaps matching TRBD2 (5 bases). Trimming stripped 0 bases from V and 4 bases from J, with 6 bases between. CDR1 and CDR2 from the germline V gene are KGHSY and FQNENV. CDR3 length: 14 amino acids. CDR3 amino acids: CASSQSEGTGELFF. In nucleotides, the CDR3 is TGTGCCAGCAGCCAATCAGAGGGCACCGGGGAGCTGTTTTTT.

The rearrangement links TRBV3-1 (or the pseudogene TRBV3-2) to TRBJ1-2, with 7 bases fitting TRBD1. The ends lost 10 bases at V and 0 bases at J; junction bases unmatched: 11. The CDR3 is 15 residues long. Germline CDR1 reads LGHDT; CDR2 reads YNNKEL (reference sequence). CDR3 in amino acids: CATRDSLRSNYGYTF. The CDR3 bases are TGTGCCACACGGGACAGCCTAAGGTCTAACTATGGCTACACCTTC.

The chain recombines TRBV24-1 with TRBJ1-2, with 8 nucleotides matching TRBD1. V shed 5 bases and J 8 bases; nucleotides not matched to a gene: 6. Germline V lookup: CDR1 KGHDR, CDR2 SFDVKD. CDR3 length equals 13 residues. CDR3 nucleotide sequence: TGTGCCACCAGTGGCGACAGGGGCGGAGGCTACACCTTC. Protein sequence: CATSGDRGGGYTF.